One and the same sample provided the 27 T cell receptor beta chains below, sequenced in a study of T cell repertoires in cytomegalovirus infection. One entry per CDR3 protein, called by TCRdb with MiXCR from the reads. Here the sample spans tens of thousands of distinct CDR3 sequences, around 18% being singletons. Antigens of these TCRs are unknown. This specimen consisted of CD8+ T cells from cultured PBMCs, obtained from culture after CMV antigen stimulation. The receptors shown here come from a human donor in good health (CMV status not recorded). Some clones in this sample may be carry-over from other donors' samples.

This clonotype has more than one count but fewer than ten. The chain links TRBV19 to TRBJ2-2; 14 positions agree with TRBD2. Looked up from germline, CDR1 is LNHDA and CDR2 is SQIVND (reference sequence). V gave up 4 bases and J gave up 7 bases; unmatched junction bases: 11. The CDR3 spans 18 residues. The CDR3 loop reads CASSTLTSGGAWVGELFF. CDR3 DNA sequence: TGTGCCAGTAGTACGCTGACTAGCGGGGGGGCCTGGGTCGGGGAGCTGTTTTTT.

The V gene is TRBV11-2, the J gene TRBJ2-7; 8 bases line up with TRBD1. The junction had 5 bases not matched to a gene; V was cut back by 5 bases and J by 2 bases. The CDR3 length is 14 residues. Germline V CDR1 and CDR2: SGHAT, FQNNGV. Written as DNA, the CDR3 is TGTGCCAGCAGCATAATACAGGGGGCCTACGAGCAGTACTTC. This codes for CASSIIQGAYEQYF.

The gene calls are TRBV20-1 and TRBJ1-6, with 7 bases that match TRBD1. Germline lookup yields CDR1 DFQATT and CDR2 SNEGSKA (reference sequence). J was trimmed by 7 bases and V by 6 bases; bases with no gene match: 9. The CDR3 is 14 amino acids. The CDR3 region is CSAPRQGINSPLHF. The CDR3 DNA reads TGCAGTGCCCCAAGACAGGGAATCAATTCACCCCTCCACTTT.

The chain recombines TRBV9 with TRBJ2-1; D not resolved. V was clipped by 3 bases and J by 9 bases, with 13 bases between them. CDR1 and CDR2 (germline): SGDLS, YYNGEE. CDR3 size: 13 residues. The CDR3 protein is CASSERDWGEQFF. CDR3 sequence (DNA): TGTGCCAGCAGCGAGAGAGATTGGGGTGAGCAGTTCTTC.

V and J are TRBV7-8 and TRBJ2-6; 9 positions agree with TRBD2. From germline, CDR1 is SGHVS and CDR2 FQNEAQ. V was pared by 1 base and J by 0 bases, with 13 bases of the junction left unmatched. The CDR3 contains 21 residues. The CDR3 coding sequence is TGTGCCAGCAGCTTAGAGCACCCAAGGCTAGCGGGAAGCTCTGGGGCCAACGTCCTGACTTTC. Residues: CASSLEHPRLAGSSGANVLTF.

This clonotype was found many times. This sequence joins TRBV7-6 and TRBJ2-7, with 11 bases aligning to TRBD2. CDR3 size: 15 residues. Germline V lookup: CDR1 SGHVS, CDR2 FNYEAQ. V lost 5 bases to trimming and J lost 4 bases; unmatched junction nucleotides: 7. The CDR3 is CASSPLLAGVYEQYF. For the CDR3, the DNA is TGTGCCAGCAGCCCCTTACTAGCGGGAGTTTACGAGCAGTACTTC. The full variable domain, its missing parts supplied by reference TRBV7-6 and TRBJ2-7, is GAGVSQSPRYKVTKRGQDVALRCDPISGHVSLYWYRQALGQGPEFLTYFNYEAQQDKSGLPNDRFSAERPEGSISTLTIQRTEQRDSAMYRCASSPLLAGVYEQYFGPGTRLTVT.

This clonotype was detected many times. The chain carries TRBV5-6 and TRBJ2-1; 7 nucleotides match TRBD1. Germline CDR1 SGHDT, CDR2 YYEEEE. This CDR3 spans 13 amino acids. V lost 4 bases, J lost 10 bases, and 8 bases stayed unmatched. As DNA, the CDR3 is TGTGCCAGCAGCCCGACTTCGACAGGGGAGCAGTTCTTC. It is translated as CASSPTSTGEQFF. Supplemented by reference TRBV5-6 and TRBJ2-1, the full variable domain reads DAGVTQSPTHLIKTRGQQVTLRCSPKSGHDTVSWYQQALGQGPQFIFQYYEEEERQRGNFPDRFSGHQFPNYSSELNVNALLLGDSALYLCASSPTSTGEQFFGPGTRLTVL.

This clonotype was counted at least ten times. V usage is TRBV3-1 and J usage is TRBJ1-6; TRBD1 matches at 10 bases. The CDR3 totals 17 residues. The germline V gene has CDR1 LGHDT and CDR2 YNNKEL (reference sequence). Trimming cost V 0 bases and J 10 bases; bases outside gene matches: 9. The CDR3 spells CASSQERGTGERSPLHF. The CDR3 region has the DNA TGTGCCAGCAGCCAAGAAAGGGGGACAGGGGAAAGATCACCCCTCCACTTT.

This clonotype was seen at least ten times. This chain uses TRBV7-9 with TRBJ2-7; D unresolved. The length of the CDR3 is 15 residues. CDR1 and CDR2 from the germline V gene are SEHNR and FQNEAQ (reference sequence). The ends were cut back, 1 base at V and 4 bases at J, with 14 bases in the middle. The CDR3 coding sequence is TGTGCCAGCAGCTTAGAAACGGTCCAAATATACGAGCAGTACTTC. Translating it yields CASSLETVQIYEQYF.

The table lists this clonotype with a few counts. This chain connects TRBV12-3 or TRBV12-4 to TRBJ1-1; the D gene is possibly TRBD1 (6 bases). The CDR3 sequence is 11 residues long. V was shortened by 5 bases and J by 11 bases, with 12 bases between the two germline ends. CDR3 sequence reads: CASSSTGRAFF. In DNA form, the CDR3 reads TGTGCCAGCAGTAGCACAGGGAGGGCTTTCTTT.

This chain connects TRBV27 to TRBJ2-7; D unresolved. CDR3 length: 13 amino acids. Germline V gene lookup returns CDR1 MNHEY and CDR2 SMNVEV (reference sequence). Trimming removed 6 bases from V and 3 bases from J, with 12 bases in between. The CDR3 nucleotides read TGTGCCAGCAGCCGCTCCGTCAGCTACGAGCAGTACTTC. Protein: CASSRSVSYEQYF.

This clonotype has only a few counts. The V gene is TRBV12-3 or TRBV12-4, the J gene TRBJ2-1; D not resolved. V shed 4 bases and J shed 0 bases, with 10 bases lying between them. This CDR3 comprises 15 residues. DNA for the CDR3: TGTGCCAGCAGTTGGAGCCTAAGCTCCTACAATGAGCAGTTCTTC. Protein product: CASSWSLSSYNEQFF.

This clonotype was observed a few times. V usage is TRBV12-5 and J usage is TRBJ1-6; D gene uncertain. The V gene lost 7 bases and the J gene lost 0 bases, with 19 bases spanning the gap. Germline CDR1 reads LGHNT; CDR2 reads FRNRAP. The CDR3 has 18 residues. CDR3 loop: CASAMSALTSSYNSPLHF. In DNA form, the CDR3 reads TGTGCTAGTGCCATGTCCGCCCTTACCAGCTCCTATAATTCACCCCTCCACTTT.

This clonotype was detected ten times or more. This chain joins TRBV7-8 and TRBJ2-5, with TRBD2 matching over 8 bases. Germline trimming cut 3 bases from V and 0 bases from J; bases unmatched to any gene: 12. This CDR3 spans 18 amino acids. Per the germline V gene, CDR1 is SGHVS and CDR2 is FQNEAQ. This CDR3 is CASSFLGWGSGDQETQYF. The CDR3, as DNA: TGTGCCAGCAGCTTTTTGGGGTGGGGTAGCGGGGACCAAGAGACCCAGTACTTC.

A few counts support this clonotype. CDR3 residues: CASSLVSTTSGAEETQYF. Here the CDR3 DNA reads TGTGCCAGCAGCTTAGTTTCCACGACTAGCGGGGCAGAGGAGACCCAGTACTTC. This rearrangement joins TRBV11-2 to TRBJ2-5; 11 positions agree with TRBD2. V trimming: 1 base; J trimming: 5 bases; junction bases outside the gene matches: 12. CDR1 and CDR2 (germline): SGHAT, FQNNGV. There are 18 residues in the CDR3.

The V call is TRBV20-1, the J call TRBJ2-7; 7 bases agree with TRBD1. Per germline, CDR1 DFQATT and CDR2 SNEGSKA (reference sequence). The trim removed 3 bases at V and 1 base at J, leaving 6 bases unmatched. The CDR3 spans 14 residues. The CDR3 loop reads CSASGDRQSYEQYF. The CDR3, as DNA: TGCAGTGCTAGTGGGGACAGACAATCCTACGAGCAGTACTTC.

This chain links TRBV28 with TRBJ1-3; weak D call: TRBD1 (6 bases). Germline V gene lookup returns CDR1 MDHEN and CDR2 SYDVKM. The CDR3 spans 17 residues. Trimming left V 4 bases short and J 0 bases short, with 16 bases between. The CDR3 region is CASSSNLDRTSGNTIYF. DNA for the CDR3: TGTGCCAGCAGTTCCAACTTGGACAGAACCTCTGGAAACACCATATATTTT.

The chain employs TRBV6-5 and TRBJ2-4; 9 bases are shared with TRBD1. V lost 6 bases, J lost 2 bases, and 8 bases stayed unmatched. The length of the CDR3 is 16 residues. Germline lookup yields CDR1 MNHEY and CDR2 SVGAGI. CDR3 DNA: TGTGCCAGCAGGCCGACAGGGGGGGGATCCAAAAACATTCAGTACTTC. This encodes CASRPTGGGSKNIQYF.

J is TRBJ2-7 and V is TRBV7-3; 8 nucleotides agree with TRBD1. This CDR3 is built from 13 residues. J gave up 3 bases and V 3 bases, and 1 base lay outside the gene matches. Germline CDR1 is SGHTA and CDR2 is FQGTGA. CDR3 bases: TGTGCCAGCAGCTTCGACAGGGGCTACGAGCAGTACTTC. Amino acids: CASSFDRGYEQYF.

This clonotype was detected many times. The V gene is TRBV7-6, the J gene TRBJ2-1; 7 nucleotides agree with TRBD2. The CDR3 extends over 11 amino acids. With V trimmed by 5 bases and J by 12 bases, 4 bases remained unmatched. Per germline, CDR1 SGHVS and CDR2 FNYEAQ. For the CDR3, the DNA is TGTGCCAGCAGCCCCGGACTAGTGCAGTTCTTC. This encodes CASSPGLVQFF.

This clonotype was seen once. J is TRBJ2-3 and V is TRBV29-1; 9 nucleotides match TRBD2. Trimming at V came to 0 bases and at J to 5 bases, leaving 9 bases not matched to a gene. CDR1 is SQVTM and CDR2 is ANQGSEA in the germline V gene. The CDR3 has 16 amino acids. The CDR3 loop is CSVEDRWREGLDTQYF. CDR3 DNA sequence: TGCAGCGTTGAAGATAGGTGGCGGGAGGGCCTAGATACGCAGTATTTT.

The sample holds a few counts of this clonotype. The rearrangement joins TRBV5-6 to TRBJ1-4; D ambiguous. V lost 1 base and J lost 8, with 9 bases in between. Germline lookup yields CDR1 SGHDT and CDR2 YYEEEE. This CDR3 has 13 residues. The CDR3, as DNA: TGTGCCAGCAGCTTGTATTTTGGGGAAAAACTGTTTTTT. Its translation: CASSLYFGEKLFF.

In its sample, this clonotype was seen a few times. The CDR3 loop is CSAREGLAGGYEQYF. CDR3 DNA: TGCAGTGCTAGAGAAGGTCTAGCGGGGGGTTACGAGCAGTACTTC. The rearrangement links TRBV20-1 to TRBJ2-7; 11 bases fit TRBD2. CDR1 DFQATT and CDR2 SNEGSKA come from the germline V gene (reference sequence). Trimming removed 0 bases from V and 4 bases from J; junction bases left unmatched: 5. The length of the CDR3 is 15 residues.

This clonotype has a count of ten or more. The V gene is TRBV12-3 or TRBV12-4, the J gene TRBJ1-1; a weak D match, TRBD1 (5 bases). The V end lost 2 bases, the J end lost 6 bases, and 10 bases lay between the germline ends. There are 13 residues in the CDR3. CDR3 protein: CASSLSPGAEAFF. In DNA, the CDR3 is TGTGCCAGCAGTTTATCCCCGGGGGCTGAAGCTTTCTTT.

This clonotype came up a few times. V and J are TRBV7-9 and TRBJ2-2; D not certain. Germline V lookup: CDR1 SEHNR, CDR2 FQNEAQ (reference sequence). The CDR3 consists of 16 residues. V shed 2 bases and J shed 0 bases, with 10 bases lying between them. The CDR3 nucleotides are TGTGCCAGCAGCTTATCTGCGGACCCGAACACCGGGGAGCTGTTTTTT. Protein: CASSLSADPNTGELFF.

This chain uses TRBV5-1 with TRBJ2-1, with D perhaps given as TRBD1 or TRBD2 (5 bases each). Germline V gene data show CDR1 as SGHRS and CDR2 as YFSETQ. The ends were cut back, 2 bases at V and 10 bases at J, with 19 bases in the middle. The CDR3 length is 15 residues. The CDR3 nucleotides are TGCGCCAGCAGCTTAAATACGGGCTTCAGGGAGGAGCAGTTCTTC. Translated, it gives CASSLNTGFREEQFF.

This clonotype has just a few counts. The chain joins TRBV27 to TRBJ2-3, with a possible D match to TRBD1 (6 bases). The germline V gene encodes CDR1 MNHEY and CDR2 SMNVEV (reference sequence). The CDR3 is 14 amino acids. Between the trimmed V and J ends, which lost 1 base and 4 bases, there was a span of 9 bases. This CDR3 is CASSLLGAADTQYF. The CDR3 DNA sequence: TGTGCCAGCAGTTTATTGGGGGCCGCAGATACGCAGTATTTT.